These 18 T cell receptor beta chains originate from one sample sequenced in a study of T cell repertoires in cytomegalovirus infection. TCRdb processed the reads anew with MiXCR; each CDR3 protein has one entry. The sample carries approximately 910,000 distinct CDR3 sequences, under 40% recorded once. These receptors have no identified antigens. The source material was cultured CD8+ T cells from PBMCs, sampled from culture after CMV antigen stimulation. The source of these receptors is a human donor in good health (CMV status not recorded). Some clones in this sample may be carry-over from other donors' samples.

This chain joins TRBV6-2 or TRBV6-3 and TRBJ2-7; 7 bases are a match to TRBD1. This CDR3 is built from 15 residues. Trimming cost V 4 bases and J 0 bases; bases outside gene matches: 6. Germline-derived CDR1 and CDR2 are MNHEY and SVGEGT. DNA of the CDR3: TGTGCCAGCAGTTCGAGACAGGGAACCTCCTACGAGCAGTACTTC. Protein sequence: CASSSRQGTSYEQYF.

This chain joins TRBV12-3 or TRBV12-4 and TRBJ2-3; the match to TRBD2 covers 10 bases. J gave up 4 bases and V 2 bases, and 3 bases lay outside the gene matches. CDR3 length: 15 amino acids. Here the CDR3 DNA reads TGTGCCAGCAGTTTACTAGCGGGGGTGCCAGATACGCAGTATTTT. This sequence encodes CASSLLAGVPDTQYF.

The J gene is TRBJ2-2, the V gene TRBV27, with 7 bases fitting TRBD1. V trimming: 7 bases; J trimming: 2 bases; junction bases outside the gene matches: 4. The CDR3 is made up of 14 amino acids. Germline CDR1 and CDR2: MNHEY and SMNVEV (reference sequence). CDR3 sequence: CASTWDRNTGELFF. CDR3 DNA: TGTGCCAGCACCTGGGACAGAAACACCGGGGAGCTGTTTTTT.

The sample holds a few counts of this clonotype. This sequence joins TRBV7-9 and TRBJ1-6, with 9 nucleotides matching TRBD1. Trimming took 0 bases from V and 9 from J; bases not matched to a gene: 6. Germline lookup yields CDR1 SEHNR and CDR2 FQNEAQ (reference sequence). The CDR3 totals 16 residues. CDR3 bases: TGTGCCAGCAGCTTAGCCTCCACAGGGGGCGTTTCACCCCTCCACTTT. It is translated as CASSLASTGGVSPLHF. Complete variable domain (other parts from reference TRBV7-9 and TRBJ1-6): DTGVSQNPRHKITKRGQNVTFRCDPISEHNRLYWYRQTLGQGPEFLTYFQNEAQLEKSRLLSDRFSAERPKGSFSTLEIQRTEQGDSAMYLCASSLASTGGVSPLHFGNGTRLTVT.

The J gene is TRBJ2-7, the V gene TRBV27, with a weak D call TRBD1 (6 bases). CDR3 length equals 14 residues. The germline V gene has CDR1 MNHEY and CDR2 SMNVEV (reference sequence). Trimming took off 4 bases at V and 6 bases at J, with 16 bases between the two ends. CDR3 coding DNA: TGTGCCAGCAGTTATTTTTCAGGGGTGGGCGAGCAGTACTTC. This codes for CASSYFSGVGEQYF.

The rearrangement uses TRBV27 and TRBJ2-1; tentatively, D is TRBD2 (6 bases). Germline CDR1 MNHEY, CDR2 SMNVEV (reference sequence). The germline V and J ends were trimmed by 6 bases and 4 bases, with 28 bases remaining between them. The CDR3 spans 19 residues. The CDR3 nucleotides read TGTGCCAGCAGGACACCTACCGACACTTTCAGCGGGCCATACAATGAGCAGTTCTTC. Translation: CASRTPTDTFSGPYNEQFF.

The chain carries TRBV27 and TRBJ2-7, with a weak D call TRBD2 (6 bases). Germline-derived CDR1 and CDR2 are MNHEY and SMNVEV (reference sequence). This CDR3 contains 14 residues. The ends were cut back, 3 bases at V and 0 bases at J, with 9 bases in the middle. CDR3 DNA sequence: TGTGCCAGCAGTTTGGCGGGGCCCTCCTACGAGCAGTACTTC. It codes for CASSLAGPSYEQYF.

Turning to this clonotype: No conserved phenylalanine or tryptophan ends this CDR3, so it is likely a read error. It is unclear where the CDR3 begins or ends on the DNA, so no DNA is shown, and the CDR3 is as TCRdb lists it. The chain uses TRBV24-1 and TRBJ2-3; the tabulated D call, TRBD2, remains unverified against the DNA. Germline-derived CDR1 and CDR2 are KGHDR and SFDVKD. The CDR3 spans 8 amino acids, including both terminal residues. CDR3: CATSDGPS.

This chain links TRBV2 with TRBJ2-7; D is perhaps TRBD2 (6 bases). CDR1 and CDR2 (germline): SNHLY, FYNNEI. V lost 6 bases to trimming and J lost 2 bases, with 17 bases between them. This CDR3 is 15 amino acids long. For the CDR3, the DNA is TGTGCCAGCAGCGGCCAATTAGCGGTGACCTACGAGCAGTACTTC. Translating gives CASSGQLAVTYEQYF.

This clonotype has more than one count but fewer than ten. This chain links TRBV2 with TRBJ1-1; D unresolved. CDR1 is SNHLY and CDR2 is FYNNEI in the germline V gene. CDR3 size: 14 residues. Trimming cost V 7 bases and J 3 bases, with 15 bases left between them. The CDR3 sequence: CASTWAPEDTEAFF. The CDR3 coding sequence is TGTGCCAGCACCTGGGCCCCTGAGGACACTGAAGCTTTCTTT.

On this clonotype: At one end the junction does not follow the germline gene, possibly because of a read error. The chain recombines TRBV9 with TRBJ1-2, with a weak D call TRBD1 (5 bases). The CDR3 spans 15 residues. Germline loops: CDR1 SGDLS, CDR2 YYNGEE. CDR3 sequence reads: CASSAPGAGPWGCTF. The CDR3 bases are TGTGCCAGCAGCGCTCCGGGCGCAGGTCCTTGGGGCTGCACCTTC.

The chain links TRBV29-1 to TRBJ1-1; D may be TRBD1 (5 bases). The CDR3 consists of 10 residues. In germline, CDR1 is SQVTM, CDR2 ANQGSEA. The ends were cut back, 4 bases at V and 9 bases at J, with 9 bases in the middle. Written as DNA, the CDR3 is TGCAGCGTTGTGGGGACCAAAGCTTTCTTT. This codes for CSVVGTKAFF.

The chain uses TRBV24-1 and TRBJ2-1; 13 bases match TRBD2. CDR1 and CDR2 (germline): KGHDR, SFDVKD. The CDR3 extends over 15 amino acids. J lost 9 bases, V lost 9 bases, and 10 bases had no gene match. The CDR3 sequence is CATGLLAGGQFEQFF. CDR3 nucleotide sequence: TGTGCCACCGGATTACTAGCGGGGGGGCAATTTGAGCAGTTCTTC.

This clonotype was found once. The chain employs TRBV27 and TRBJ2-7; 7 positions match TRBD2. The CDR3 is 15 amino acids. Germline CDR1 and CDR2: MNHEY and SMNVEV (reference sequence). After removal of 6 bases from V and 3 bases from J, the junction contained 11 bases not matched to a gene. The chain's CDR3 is CASRPGTGGFYEQYV. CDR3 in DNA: TGTGCCAGCAGGCCCGGGACGGGGGGTTTCTACGAGCAGTACGTC.

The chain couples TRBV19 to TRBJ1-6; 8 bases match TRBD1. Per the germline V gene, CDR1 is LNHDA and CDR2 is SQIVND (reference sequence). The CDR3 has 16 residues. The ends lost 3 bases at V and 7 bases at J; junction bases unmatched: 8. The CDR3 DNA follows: TGTGCCAGTAGTATGGGAGCACAGGGGGTAAATTCACCCCTCCACTTT. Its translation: CASSMGAQGVNSPLHF.

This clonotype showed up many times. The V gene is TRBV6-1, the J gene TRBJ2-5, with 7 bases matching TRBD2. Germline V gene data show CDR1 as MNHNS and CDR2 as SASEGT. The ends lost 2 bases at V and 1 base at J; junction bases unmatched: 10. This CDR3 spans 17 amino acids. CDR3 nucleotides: TGTGCCAGCAGTGAATTTGGGCTCCTAGCGGCCCAAGAGACCCAGTACTTC. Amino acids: CASSEFGLLAAQETQYF.

CDR3 sequence reads: CASSQSDITDPEAFF. The DNA of the CDR3 is TGTGCCAGCAGTCAGTCGGACATTACCGACCCTGAAGCTTTCTTT. The chain carries TRBV28 and TRBJ1-1, with D perhaps matching TRBD1 (5 bases). V was cut by 5 bases and J by 6 bases, with 19 bases left in between. Germline CDR1 is MDHEN and CDR2 is SYDVKM. The CDR3 has 15 amino acids.

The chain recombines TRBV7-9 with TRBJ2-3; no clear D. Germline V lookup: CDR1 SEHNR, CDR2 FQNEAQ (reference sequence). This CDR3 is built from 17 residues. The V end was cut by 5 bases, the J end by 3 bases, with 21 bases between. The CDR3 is CASSLYRQFGGTDTQYF. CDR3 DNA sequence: TGTGCCAGCAGCCTTTACAGACAATTCGGTGGGACAGATACGCAGTATTTT.